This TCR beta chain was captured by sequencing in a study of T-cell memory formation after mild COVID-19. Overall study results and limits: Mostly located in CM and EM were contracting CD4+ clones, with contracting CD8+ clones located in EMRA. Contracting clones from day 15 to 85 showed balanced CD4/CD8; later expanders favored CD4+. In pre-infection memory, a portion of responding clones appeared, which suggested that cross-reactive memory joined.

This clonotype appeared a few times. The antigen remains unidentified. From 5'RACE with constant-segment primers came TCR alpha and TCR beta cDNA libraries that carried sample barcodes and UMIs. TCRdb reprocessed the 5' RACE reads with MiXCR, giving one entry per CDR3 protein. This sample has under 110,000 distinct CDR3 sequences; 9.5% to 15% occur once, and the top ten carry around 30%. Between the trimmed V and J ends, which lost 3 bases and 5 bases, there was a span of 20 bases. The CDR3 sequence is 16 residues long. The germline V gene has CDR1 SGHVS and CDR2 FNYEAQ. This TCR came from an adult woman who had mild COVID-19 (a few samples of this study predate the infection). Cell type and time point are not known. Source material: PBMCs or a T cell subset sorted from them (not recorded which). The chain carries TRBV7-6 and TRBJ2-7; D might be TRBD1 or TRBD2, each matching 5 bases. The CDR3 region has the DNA TGTGCCAGCAGCTTCCGAGGGACCTCGATAAACGACGAGCAGTACTTC. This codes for CASSFRGTSINDEQYF. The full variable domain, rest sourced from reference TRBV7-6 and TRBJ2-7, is GAGVSQSPRYKVTKRGQDVALRCDPISGHVSLYWYRQALGQGPEFLTYFNYEAQQDKSGLPNDRFSAERPEGSISTLTIQRTEQRDSAMYRCASSFRGTSINDEQYFGPGTRLTVT.